The rows below give T cell receptor beta chains drawn from one sample of a study of blood T cells in healthy people across ages. Each CDR3 protein is one row after TCRdb ran MiXCR on the 5' RACE reads. The sample carries some 750,000 distinct CDR3 sequences, about 24% recorded once. The sequencing sample was made of blood. These receptors were collected from a man between 70 and 80 years old in good health. Each CDR3 is given with its conserved first and last residue. Each record gives: D gene, V gene, clone size, J gene, CDR3 protein, CDR3 DNA. A D gene is named only where the DNA matches it firmly. Clone size appears in some rows only: once, few, many, or a class for an expanded clone.

>TRBD2|TRBV11-2|-|TRBJ2-5
CASSFGSGGWGETQYF
TGTGCCAGCAGCTTTGGTAGCGGGGGTTGGGGAGAGACCCAGTACTTC
>TRBD2|TRBV5-5|few|TRBJ2-3
CASSFVLAGGDTQYF
TGTGCCAGCAGCTTCGTGCTAGCGGGAGGAGATACGCAGTATTTT
>-|TRBV6-6|-|TRBJ2-5
CASSYARDGTSQETQYF
TGTGCCAGCAGTTACGCACGGGACGGAACGTCGCAAGAGACCCAGTACTTC
>-|TRBV11-2|few|TRBJ2-7
CASSPPAGAYEQYF
TGTGCCAGCAGCCCCCCGGCGGGGGCTTACGAGCAGTACTTC
>TRBD1|TRBV5-1|few|TRBJ1-1
CASSFSWDSLNTEAFF
TGCGCCAGCAGCTTTTCCTGGGACAGCTTGAACACTGAAGCTTTCTTT
>TRBD1|TRBV27|-|TRBJ1-6
CAIGQGRRSPLHF
TGTGCCATTGGACAGGGAAGAAGATCACCCCTCCACTTT
>-|TRBV29-1|few|TRBJ1-5
CSVGWPQHF
TGCAGCGTTGGGTGGCCCCAGCATTTT
>TRBD2|TRBV25-1|few|TRBJ2-1
CASSDSLAGDSEQFF
TGTGCCAGCAGTGATAGTCTAGCGGGAGACAGTGAGCAGTTCTTC
>TRBD1|TRBV19|-|TRBJ2-3
CASRPQGADTQYF
TGTGCCAGTAGGCCACAGGGGGCAGATACGCAGTATTTT
>TRBD2|TRBV7-2|-|TRBJ2-3
CASSQLAGVPDTQYF
TGTGCCAGCAGCCAACTAGCGGGGGTACCAGATACGCAGTATTTT
>TRBD1|TRBV12-3/TRBV12-4|-|TRBJ1-5
CASTLTGGSQPQHF
TGTGCCAGCACCTTGACAGGGGGCTCTCAGCCCCAGCATTTT
>TRBD1|TRBV7-8|few|TRBJ2-3
CASSPRGDRGRTDTQYF
TGTGCCAGCAGCCCGAGAGGGGACAGGGGACGTACAGATACGCAGTATTTT
>TRBD2|TRBV5-1|few|TRBJ2-1
CASNNKASGGDEQFF
TGCGCCAGCAATAACAAGGCCAGCGGGGGGGATGAGCAGTTCTTC
>-|TRBV5-4|few|TRBJ2-5
CASSKEITETQYF
TGTGCCAGCAGCAAGGAGATTACCGAGACCCAGTACTTC
>TRBD2|TRBV5-8|-|TRBJ2-5
CASSLAGTSGEETQYF
TGTGCCAGCAGCTTGGCCGGGACTAGCGGGGAAGAGACCCAGTACTTC
>-|TRBV10-3|few|TRBJ2-7
CAISESSGGLEQYF
TGTGCCATCAGTGAGTCGTCGGGGGGCCTCGAGCAGTACTTC
>TRBD2|TRBV2|few|TRBJ2-1
CASSEAGGEIYNEQFF
TGTGCCAGCAGTGAAGCGGGGGGGGAAATATACAATGAGCAGTTCTTC
>TRBD2|TRBV12-3/TRBV12-4|many|TRBJ2-3
CASSFGLAGNTQYF
TGTGCCAGCAGTTTCGGACTAGCGGGGAATACGCAGTATTTT
>-|TRBV5-1|-|TRBJ1-1
CASSPRADPNTEAFF
TGCGCCAGCAGCCCACGAGCGGACCCAAACACTGAAGCTTTCTTT
>TRBD1|TRBV6-5|once|TRBJ1-6
CASSRGQGAVSPLHF
TGTGCCAGCAGTAGGGGACAGGGGGCGGTTTCACCCCTCCACTTT
>TRBD2|TRBV7-2|-|TRBJ2-1
CASSLSGGAGNEQFF
TGTGCCAGCAGCTTGAGCGGGGGGGCCGGGAATGAGCAGTTCTTC
>-|TRBV20-1|-|TRBJ1-4
CSARSQGTNEKLFF
TGCAGTGCTAGGTCACAAGGGACTAATGAAAAACTGTTTTTT
>TRBD1|TRBV19|few|TRBJ1-4
CASSMGQPGDEKLFF
TGTGCCAGTAGTATGGGACAGCCCGGGGATGAAAAACTGTTTTTT
>-|TRBV6-6|few|TRBJ1-4
CASSYSPPDEKLFF
TGTGCCAGCAGTTACTCGCCCCCAGATGAAAAACTGTTTTTT
>-|TRBV13|-|TRBJ2-1
CASSLWRDGEQFF
TGTGCCAGCAGCTTATGGCGGGACGGTGAGCAGTTCTTC
>TRBD1|TRBV5-1|few|TRBJ1-2
CASSFRDRGAINYGYTF
TGCGCCAGCAGCTTCCGGGACAGGGGCGCTATCAACTATGGCTACACCTTC
>TRBD1|TRBV28|-|TRBJ2-5
CASSLWGDRDQETQYF
TGTGCCAGCAGTTTATGGGGGGACAGAGACCAAGAGACCCAGTACTTC
>-|TRBV4-3|-|TRBJ1-4
CASSQTRATGEKLFF
TGCGCCAGCAGCCAAACAAGGGCTACAGGGGAAAAACTGTTTTTT
>-|TRBV6-5|few|TRBJ1-2
CASSYSGLGYGYTF
TGTGCCAGCAGTTACTCAGGGCTTGGATATGGCTACACCTTC
>-|TRBV12-3/TRBV12-4|-|TRBJ2-3
CASSLPSPIRYF
TGTGCCAGCAGTTTGCCTAGCCCTATACGGTATTTT
>TRBD1|TRBV10-3|few|TRBJ1-1
CAIRQTGTGDTEAFF
TGTGCCATCAGACAAACCGGCACAGGGGATACTGAAGCTTTCTTT
>-|TRBV20-1|-|TRBJ1-2
CSARDPQRSGYTF
TGCAGTGCTAGAGATCCACAAAGGTCTGGCTACACCTTC
>-|TRBV7-2|few|TRBJ1-5
CASSFGTGTKGAQHF
TGTGCCAGCAGCTTTGGAACAGGGACAAAAGGGGCCCAGCATTTT
>-|TRBV2|few|TRBJ1-2
CAEGDGYTF
TGTGCCGAGGGGGACGGCTACACCTTC
>-|TRBV6-6|-|TRBJ1-2
CASTTRGIGYGYTF
TGTGCCAGCACCACACGCGGGATCGGGTATGGCTACACCTTC
>-|TRBV20-1|-|TRBJ2-1
CSARDSRVPSYNEQFF
TGCAGTGCTAGAGATAGCAGGGTCCCCTCCTACAATGAGCAGTTCTTC
>TRBD1|TRBV28|once|TRBJ1-2
CASRDRESYTF
TGTGCCAGCAGAGACAGGGAAAGCTACACCTTC